Below are 20 T cell receptor beta chains sequenced from a single sample in a study of T-cell memory formation after mild COVID-19. TCRdb re-called the 5' RACE reads through MiXCR, storing one row per CDR3 protein. This repertoire shows 400,000 to 500,000 distinct CDR3 sequences, more than 15% found once; its top ten account for roughly a fifth. Sequenced sample: PBMCs or a T cell subset sorted from them (not recorded which). The receptors come from a man aged 18 to 30 who had mild COVID-19 (a few samples of this study predate the infection). Cell type and time point are not known.

There are a few counts of this clonotype. The rearrangement links TRBV15 to TRBJ1-2; TRBD1 matches at 10 bases. Trimming cost V 4 bases and J 3 bases; bases outside gene matches: 5. Germline values: CDR1 LNHNV, CDR2 YYDKDF (reference sequence). The CDR3 has 15 residues. In DNA form, the CDR3 reads TGTGCCACCAGCATAGACAGGGGGCGGGACTATGGCTACACCTTC. Translated, it gives CATSIDRGRDYGYTF.

The chain employs TRBV3-1 and TRBJ2-2; no firm D call. The germline gives CDR1 LGHDT, CDR2 YNNKEL (reference sequence). This CDR3 has 15 amino acids. Trimming took off 7 bases at V and 0 bases at J, with 12 bases between the two ends. CDR3 region: CASNLDPSNTGELFF. CDR3 coding DNA: TGTGCCAGCAACTTGGACCCGTCGAACACCGGGGAGCTGTTTTTT.

There are a few counts of this clonotype. The rearrangement joins TRBV2 to TRBJ1-3, with TRBD1 matching over 8 bases. The germline V gene has CDR1 SNHLY and CDR2 FYNNEI. The J segment lost 5 bases and the V segment lost 6 bases, leaving 6 bases of the junction unmatched. The CDR3 length is 14 residues. The CDR3 sequence is CASRGTGPRNTIYF. CDR3 nucleotides: TGTGCCAGCAGAGGGACAGGACCGCGAAACACCATATATTTT.

The chain carries TRBV7-9 and TRBJ2-1; TRBD1 matches at 8 bases. The CDR3 is made up of 14 amino acids. Looked up from germline, CDR1 is SEHNR and CDR2 is FQNEAQ (reference sequence). J lost 6 bases, V lost 5 bases, and 6 bases had no gene match. CDR3 loop: CASSPRQGRNEQFF. The CDR3 DNA sequence: TGTGCCAGCAGCCCTCGACAGGGGCGCAATGAGCAGTTCTTC.

This sequence joins TRBV30 and TRBJ1-3; D gene unclear. The CDR3 is made up of 14 amino acids. V was pared by 4 bases and J by 0 bases, with 10 bases between. Germline V gives CDR1 GTSNPN, CDR2 SVGIG (reference sequence). CDR3 in amino acids: CAWTTLSSGNTIYF. The CDR3 DNA follows: TGTGCCTGGACTACCTTGAGCTCTGGAAACACCATATATTTT.

This clonotype has only a few counts. This chain uses TRBV7-2 with TRBJ1-2; maybe TRBD1 (6 bases). Germline V gene sequence: CDR1 SGHTA, CDR2 FQGNSA. There are 15 residues in the CDR3. V gave up 0 bases and J gave up 4 bases, with 12 bases separating them. The CDR3 region has the DNA TGTGCCAGCAGCTTAGCCCCAGGGGTGACCTATGGCTACACCTTC. It translates to CASSLAPGVTYGYTF.

This clonotype was seen a single time. The CDR3 nucleotides are TGTGCCAGCGAGCTGAACACTGAAGCTTTCTTT. As protein: CASELNTEAFF. This chain connects TRBV12-3 or TRBV12-4 to TRBJ1-1; D is ambiguous. The CDR3 has 11 amino acids. V lost 8 bases, J lost 0 bases, and 4 bases lay in between.

DNA of the CDR3: TGTGCCAGCAGTTACTTTACAGGGGGCTCAGCTGGGGCCAACGTCCTGACTTTC. It yields the protein CASSYFTGGSAGANVLTF. The genes are TRBV6-5 and TRBJ2-6; 9 positions match TRBD1. The CDR3 is 18 residues long. With 1 base clipped from V and 2 bases from J, the junction kept 6 bases outside the gene matches. Germline CDR1 reads MNHEY; CDR2 reads SVGAGI.

The chain is built from TRBV6-1 and TRBJ2-5; 7 bases fit TRBD2. J was trimmed by 4 bases and V by 6 bases; bases with no gene match: 14. The V gene's germline CDR1 is MNHNS and CDR2 SASEGT. This CDR3 is 16 amino acids long. CDR3 sequence (DNA): TGTGCCAGCAGGGGACCCTCCGTAGCGGGCGGAGAGACCCAGTACTTC. Protein product: CASRGPSVAGGETQYF.

Notes on this clonotype: This may come from a read error, since a much larger clone is one base off. The rearrangement links TRBV7-9 to TRBJ1-1; D is ambiguous. This CDR3 spans 14 amino acids. Germline CDR1 and CDR2: SEHNR and FQNEAQ (reference sequence). Here the CDR3 reads CAGSKAAAETEAFF. CDR3 coding DNA: TGTGCCGGCAGCAAGGCGGCGGCGGAAACTGAAGCTTTCTTT.

V usage is TRBV7-2 and J usage is TRBJ2-5; TRBD1 or TRBD2 may be the D gene (5 bases each). This CDR3 has 14 amino acids. Between the trimmed V and J ends, which lost 7 bases and 3 bases, there was a span of 15 bases. The germline CDR1 and CDR2 sequences are SGHTA and FQGNSA. In DNA form, the CDR3 reads TGTGCCAGCAAGGGTGGGGGATCAAAAGAGACCCAGTACTTC. Translating it yields CASKGGGSKETQYF.

The rearrangement joins TRBV29-1 to TRBJ2-7, with D possibly being TRBD1 (6 bases). V dropped 6 bases and J dropped 4 bases, with 16 bases sitting between them. The CDR3 length is 13 residues. Germline values: CDR1 SQVTM, CDR2 ANQGSEA. In nucleotides, the CDR3 is TGCAGCGTGACCGGACAGCTATCGTACGAGCAGTACTTC. This sequence encodes CSVTGQLSYEQYF.

The V and J genes are TRBV18 and TRBJ2-3; 8 positions match TRBD1. V gave up 9 bases and J gave up 2 bases; unmatched junction bases: 7. Germline V gives CDR1 KGHSH, CDR2 LQKENI. The CDR3 has 14 residues. The CDR3 DNA is TGTGCCAGTAGGAGGACAGGGTACACAGATACGCAGTATTTT. Encoded protein: CASRRTGYTDTQYF.

This clonotype has a handful of counts. V is TRBV12-3 or TRBV12-4 and J is TRBJ2-3, with no clear D. The V end lost 4 bases, the J end lost 4 bases, and 9 bases lay between the germline ends. This CDR3 contains 13 residues. The CDR3 sequence is CASSYGSADTQYF. The CDR3, as DNA: TGTGCCAGCAGTTATGGGTCGGCAGATACGCAGTATTTT.

The CDR3 loop is CASTVAGPQETQYF. The DNA of the CDR3 is TGTGCCAGCACGGTCGCGGGGCCCCAAGAGACCCAGTACTTC. V is TRBV6-5 and J is TRBJ2-5; D may be TRBD2 (6 bases). Trimming removed 7 bases from V and 1 base from J, with 13 bases in between. Germline-derived CDR1 and CDR2 are MNHEY and SVGAGI. This CDR3 has 14 amino acids.

The rearrangement links TRBV20-1 to TRBJ2-5; possible D gene TRBD2, 7 bases. Germline values: CDR1 DFQATT, CDR2 SNEGSKA (reference sequence). CDR3 size: 13 residues. Deletions cut 5 bases from V and 5 bases from J, with 15 bases between. This CDR3 is CSAPGEGGETQYF. CDR3 nucleotide sequence: TGCAGTGCTCCCGGAGAGGGGGGGGAGACCCAGTACTTC.

In this sample, this clonotype turned up a few times. The J gene is TRBJ2-7, the V gene TRBV27; possible D gene TRBD2, 5 bases. The V and J ends lost 5 bases and 0 bases respectively, with 11 bases between them. CDR1 MNHEY and CDR2 SMNVEV come from the germline V gene (reference sequence). This CDR3 has 14 amino acids. CDR3 DNA: TGTGCCAGCAGTCCGACTATGGTCTCCTACGAGCAGTACGTC. Protein product: CASSPTMVSYEQYV.

This clonotype came up a few times. The CDR3 region is CASSPLAGDAIHEQYV. CDR3 coding DNA: TGTGCCAGCTCACCACTAGCGGGGGATGCAATCCACGAGCAGTACGTC. The chain links TRBV18 to TRBJ2-7, with TRBD2 matching over 9 bases. CDR3 length: 16 residues. The ends lost 1 base at V and 5 bases at J; junction bases unmatched: 9. The germline CDR1 and CDR2 sequences are KGHSH and LQKENI.

The genes are TRBV4-2 and TRBJ2-5; TRBD2 matches at 10 bases. From germline, CDR1 is LGHNA and CDR2 YNFKEQ. V gave up 1 base and J gave up 5 bases; unmatched junction bases: 7. The CDR3 length is 16 residues. CDR3 sequence reads: CASSQGTSGRAETQYF. The DNA for the CDR3 is TGTGCCAGCAGCCAAGGGACTAGCGGCCGTGCGGAGACCCAGTACTTC.

The chain is built from TRBV5-1 and TRBJ1-2; D not resolved. Germline V CDR1 and CDR2: SGHRS, YFSETQ. The CDR3 runs to 15 residues. V lost 1 base to trimming and J lost 0 bases, with 10 bases between them. Written as DNA, the CDR3 is TGCGCCAGCAGCTTGAGTGGACCGTCTAACTATGGCTACACCTTC. Amino acids: CASSLSGPSNYGYTF.